The 8 T cell receptor beta chains presented below share a single source sample, sequenced in a study of T cell repertoires in cytomegalovirus infection. Via MiXCR, TCRdb re-called the reads, giving one row per CDR3 protein. The table lists some 800,000 distinct CDR3 sequences, 32% of them singletons. These receptors' targets are unknown. Specimen: cultured CD8+ T cells from PBMCs, collected from culture after CMV antigen stimulation. The receptors here all came from a human donor in good health (CMV status not recorded). Some clones in this sample may be carry-over from other donors' samples.

The chain couples TRBV4-3 to TRBJ1-3; D is unresolved. V lost 5 bases, J lost 6 bases, and 26 bases lay in between. The CDR3 has 18 amino acids. Germline lookup yields CDR1 LGHNA and CDR2 YSLEER. The CDR3, as DNA: TGCGCCAGCAGCACCCCCCGTCTAAGCTCCAGTCACGAAAACACCATATATTTT. Encoded protein: CASSTPRLSSSHENTIYF.

The sample holds a few counts of this clonotype. This sequence joins TRBV6-2 or TRBV6-3 and TRBJ1-1; a possible D gene is TRBD1 (5 bases). The ends were cut back, 4 bases at V and 0 bases at J, with 15 bases in the middle. This CDR3 region has 16 residues. The germline CDR1 and CDR2 sequences are MNHEY and SVGEGT. The CDR3 loop is CASSSGEGWMNTEAFF. The CDR3 bases are TGTGCCAGCAGTTCCGGGGAGGGGTGGATGAACACTGAAGCTTTCTTT.

As for this clonotype: A much more abundant neighbour one base away suggests this may be a read error. The chain has TRBV7-4 and TRBJ1-1, with TRBD1 as a possible D gene (5 bases). The V gene's germline CDR1 is SGHVT and CDR2 SQSDAQ. The CDR3 loop spans 12 amino acids. CDR3 in amino acids: CACSTGGSEAFF. The CDR3 nucleotides are TGTGCCTGCAGTACCGGGGGATCTGAAGCTTTCTTT. Drawing the rest from reference TRBV7-4 and TRBJ1-1, the complete variable domain is GAGVSQSPRYKVAKRGRDVALRCDSISGHVTLYWYRQTLGQGSEVLTYSQSDAQRDKSGRPSGRFSAERPERSVSTLKIQRTEQGDSAVYLCACSTGGSEAFFGQGTRLTVV.

The genes are TRBV4-1 and TRBJ1-5, with TRBD1 matching over 7 bases. The CDR3 runs to 15 residues. CDR1 is MGHRA, CDR2 YSYEKL, per germline. Trimming removed 1 base from V and 8 bases from J; junction bases left unmatched: 8. The CDR3 DNA is TGCGCCAGCAGCCAAGCTGGAGGGGGCGAGAAGCCCCAGCATTTT. Encoded protein: CASSQAGGGEKPQHF.

The chain combines TRBV28 with TRBJ2-2; 11 nucleotides agree with TRBD2. This CDR3 spans 18 amino acids. The V segment lost 2 bases and the J segment 1 base; nucleotides outside the gene matches: 6. Germline V gene sequence: CDR1 MDHEN, CDR2 SYDVKM. The CDR3 bases are TGTGCCAGCAGTTTAACTAGCGGGGGATCATGGAACACCGGGGAGCTGTTTTTT. Translated, it gives CASSLTSGGSWNTGELFF.

This chain's CDR3 is CASSESRGLGEQYF. DNA of the CDR3: TGCGCCAGCAGTGAGTCGCGGGGGCTCGGCGAGCAGTACTTC. The chain links TRBV10-2 to TRBJ2-7; TRBD2 might be the D (7 bases). The CDR3 runs to 14 residues. The germline V gene encodes CDR1 WSHSY and CDR2 SAAADI. V was pared by 0 bases and J by 6 bases, with 12 bases between.

This chain uses TRBV6-4 with TRBJ2-1, with D maybe TRBD1 (5 bases). The CDR3 is made up of 14 amino acids. Looked up from germline, CDR1 is MRHNA and CDR2 is SNTAGT. The V end was cut by 2 bases, the J end by 3 bases, with 8 bases between. The CDR3: CASSDRGLYNEQFF. DNA of the CDR3: TGTGCCAGCAGTGACAGGGGCCTCTACAATGAGCAGTTCTTC.

The chain joins TRBV6-5 to TRBJ1-1, with D uncertain. The germline V gene encodes CDR1 MNHEY and CDR2 SVGAGI. CDR3 length equals 13 residues. Between the trimmed V and J ends, which lost 10 bases and 1 base, there was a span of 13 bases. Written as DNA, the CDR3 is TGTGCCATCGGTCGGAACGCGAACACTGAAGCTTTCTTT. It codes for CAIGRNANTEAFF.